This TCR beta chain was documented in a study of T-cell reconstitution after alpha-beta-depleted transplantation in children (dated by TCRdb to about 2016). Turning to the overall study: Using TCR repertoire profiling, the study followed T-cell immune reconstitution in a quantitative way in children after TCRalphabeta/CD19-depleted allogeneic hematopoietic cell transplantation. Here is what the overall study found, with its caveats: In some patients, the high TCRbeta diversity seen at day 60 was put down to recipient T cells and intrathymic progenitors that had survived conditioning. Apparently early alphabetaT-cell count recovery about two months after transplant reportedly relied on only several hundred rapidly expanded clones derived from non-depleted graft cells. Over subsequent months, a decline in hyperexpanded clone frequencies was noted, and after one year, T-cell counts and TCRbeta diversity were mostly ascribed to newly produced T cells.

A note on this clonotype: The clone's antigen remains unknown. Base qualities were left out, and no much larger clone turns up one base away.

The treatment or condition label here, explained by the study, means: allogeneic hematopoietic cell transplantation with graft depleted of TCRalphabeta T cells and CD19 B cells. Transplant recipients were children who received TCRalphabeta/CD19-depleted allogeneic hematopoietic cell grafts. The library relied on PCR. Sequencer: Illumina HiSeq 2500. TCR library preparation used molecular barcoding, with unique molecular identifiers applied to normalize quantification of the TCRbeta repertoire. TCRdb's own reprocessing of the public reads used fastp at Q25 and MiXCR and kept productive beta chains. A single entry per CDR3 protein holds the most common genes and DNA from its merged rows. In this sample the table shows about 980,000 distinct CDR3 sequences, about 30% of which occur a single time. Of the sample, 28% falls within the top ten clones. As encoded in the germline V gene, CDR1 is SGHRS while CDR2 is YFSETQ. The junction shows trimming of 0 bases on V and 10 bases on J, plus 17 bases between the germline ends. Its CDR3 holds 15 amino acids, cysteine through phenylalanine. Kept here is only the CDR3 DNA, which spans 45 bases and is read in frame from base 1.

The V gene is TRBV5-1 and the J gene is TRBJ2-1; the D gene lacks a confident call. The receptor comes from a boy younger than two who had a stem cell transplant for SCID, so the T cells may come from the graft donor. The sequencing used PBMCs, mostly from graft donor cells, collected 360 days after TCRalphabeta/CD19-depleted stem cell transplant. The encoded CDR3 is CASSLASSLGREQFF. The DNA sequence is given as TGCGCCAGCAGCTTGGCGTCAAGCCTCGGACGAGAGCAGTTCTTC.